This TCR beta chain stems from a study of glioma-infiltrating T cells (dated by TCRdb to about 2016). About the investigation overall: The study sequenced TCR alpha- and beta-chain repertoires from glioma tissue, from non-neoplastic brain tissue and from matched peripheral blood mononuclear cells. To measure divergence between tissue and blood T-cell populations, each tissue-infiltrating repertoire was compared with the peripheral blood repertoire of the same patient. Three low-grade glioma patients, about 8 primary glioblastoma patients and three non-glioma patients contributing non-neoplastic brain tissue were included in the paired cohort.

As to this clonotype: Its cognate antigen has yet to be identified. Mismatch with germline at one junction end may stem from a read error.

The iRepertoire nested amplicon-rescue multiplex PCR (arm-PCR) platform was used to amplify TCR alpha and beta CDR3 regions from RNA. One-step reverse transcription and amplification used about 95-450 ng of tissue mRNA or PBMC total RNA as input. Following bead purification, Illumina adapters were added by a secondary multiplex PCR, and libraries between 200 and 400 bp were gel-purified. The libraries contained internal 6-nucleotide barcodes that were used for demultiplexing. Sequencing of libraries was performed on an Illumina MiSeq with 2x220 or 2x250 nucleotide paired-end reads. The authors' pipeline ran thus. Paired reads were merged using FLASH 1.2.11 and aligned with BWA-MEM to the GRCh37 human genome, and TRA and TRB reads were then extracted. An IMGT-derived reference of cassette sequences and CDR3 motifs, with pseudogenes included, was used for V and J assignment. Reads were translated in three frames, and productive CDR3s were defined by a C…FGXG motif without stop codons. Unique combinations of V-J cassette pair and CDR3 amino acid sequence were defined as clonotypes. Reads were filtered by Hamming distance, with the threshold set by the sequence error rate of each sample in mapped regions. TCRdb itself trimmed the public reads at Q25 with fastp, ran MiXCR and retained productive beta chains. Every distinct CDR3 protein forms one entry, paired with its most common genes and DNA. The V and J calls and clone size come from TCRdb's table, not from the authors' own analysis. Within this sample are 150,000 to 200,000 distinct CDR3 sequences, with approximately 30% of them counted one time only. Roughly 21% of the sample goes to the ten largest clones.

General study outcomes and caveats: The group comparisons were based on small numbers of patients: three non-neoplastic, three low-grade glioma and roughly eight glioblastoma patients. VJ-independent divergence between tissue and blood was below expectation in non-neoplastic patients but above expectation in all gliomas, especially low-grade gliomas. Only a very small number of CDR3 sequences turned up in both tissue and blood, a result put down to high CDR3 diversity combined with limited sampling.

Reading the germline V gene gives CDR1 ENHRY and CDR2 SYGVKD. The CDR3, from cysteine to phenylalanine, totals 15 residues. Only the CDR3 region is kept as DNA, spanning 45 bases read in frame from base 1. The sequenced sample consisted of glioma tissue, nonneoplastic brain tissue, or PBMCs (not recorded which). The receptor comes from a human donor with low-grade glioma or glioblastoma, undergoing nonglioma brain surgery, or in good health (not recorded which). Recombination joined TRBV10-3 with TRBJ1-1; confidence is insufficient to name the D gene. The CDR3 region: CAIGETSAGNTEAFF. The DNA sequence follows: TGTGCCATCGGTGAGACCTCAGCCGGGAACACTGAGGCTTTCTTT.